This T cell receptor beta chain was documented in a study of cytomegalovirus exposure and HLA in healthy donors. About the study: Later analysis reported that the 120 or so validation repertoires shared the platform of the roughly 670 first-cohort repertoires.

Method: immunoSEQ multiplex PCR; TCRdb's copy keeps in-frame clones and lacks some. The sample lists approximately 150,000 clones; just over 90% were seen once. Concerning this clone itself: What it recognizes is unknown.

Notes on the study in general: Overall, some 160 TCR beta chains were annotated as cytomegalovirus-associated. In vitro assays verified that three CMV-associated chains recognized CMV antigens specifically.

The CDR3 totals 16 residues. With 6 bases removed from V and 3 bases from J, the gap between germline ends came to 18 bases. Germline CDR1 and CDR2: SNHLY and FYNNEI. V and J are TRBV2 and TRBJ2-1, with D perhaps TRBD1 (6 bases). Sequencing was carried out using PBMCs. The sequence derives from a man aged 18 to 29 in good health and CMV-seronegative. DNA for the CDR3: TGTGCCAGCAGCGATCCAGGGGCCCTGGACTACAATGAGCAGTTCTTC. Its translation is CASSDPGALDYNEQFF.